This TCR beta chain was captured in a study of massively parallel sequencing of T cell beta chains (dated by TCRdb to the late 2000s). For the wider study: The study profiled human TCR beta CDR3 diversity in peripheral blood using 5'-RACE, Illumina short-read sequencing and a dedicated short-read assembly strategy. General findings and caveats noted by the study authors: Since the RNA was pooled from many donors, the results capture clonotype abundance averaged across the population rather than the repertoire of any individual. By subsampling, clonotype counts were shown to rise linearly with read number, indicating that sequencing depth was far from saturation. CDR3 beta length spanned 21 to 81 nucleotides, with a peak at 45 nucleotides. Preferential PCR amplification of some TRBV and TRBJ sequences may have skewed the reported gene usage frequencies. Within the 31,000 or so distinct clonotypes, single-copy clonotypes accounted for roughly 65% of clonotypes but just roughly a fifth of assemblies. A single sequence read supported most clonotypes (about 70% of the roughly 35,000), and this single-read support could in principle inflate apparent diversity. Usage of TRBV genes spanned from about 0.01% for TRBV17 up to 24.6% for TRBV20-1, while TRBJ usage spanned from more than 1.5% for TRBJ2-6 up to roughly 15% for TRBJ2-1. A unique TRBV gene could be assigned to only roughly 23,000 (approximately 67%) of the clonotypes.

V lost 1 base and J lost 4 bases; the stretch between them is 3 bases long. The CDR3 sequence holds 11 residues, the cysteine and valine included. Only the CDR3 portion is preserved as DNA: 33 bases, with reading frame beginning at the first base. CDR1 and CDR2 (SGDLS, YYNGEE) derive from the germline V gene. TCRdb shows the sequencer as Illumina Genome Analyzer II. Two rounds of nested PCR with TRBC1/TRBC2-specific primers yielded a RACE product of about 520 bp, which was gel-purified. A TRBC-specific primer and a template-switching oligonucleotide were used to make first-strand cDNA, with the template-switching oligonucleotide providing a 5' anchor for RACE. Since the RACE amplicon was too long to sequence directly with short reads, the amplicon was concatemerized by ligation and then sheared by sonication. PAGE was used to isolate a size fraction of 100 to 300 bp, and that fraction then underwent shotgun sequencing on the Illumina platform. Sequencing on an Illumina GAII produced 18.8 million 36-nt reads and 21.7 million 50-nt single-end reads in separate runs. The original pipeline was this. Assembly of the pooled 41,000,000 or so reads was performed with iSSAKE using parameters -m 15, -o 2 and -r 0.7. De novo CDR3 beta assemblies were seeded by reads aligning to the ends of Ensembl TRBV gene predictions that carried unmatched junctional bases. Clonotype abundance was estimated from the number of matching assembled contigs rather than from raw read depth. Of the assembled clonotypes, roughly 2,100 (approximately 5.9%) had in-frame stop codons and were removed, leaving some 35,000 productive clonotypes. Sanger sequencing of cloned RACE products gave 250 to 350 unique TCR sequences, and approximately 70% of them were also found in the Illumina assembly. TCRdb reprocessed the public reads (quality trimming at Q25 with fastp, clone calling with MiXCR) and kept in-frame beta chains. Rows matching on CDR3 protein sequence are summarized as one entry with the most common DNA and genes. These V and J calls derive from TCRdb rather than the authors' analysis. Counted in this sample were roughly 4,200 distinct CDR3 sequences; roughly two fifths of them appeared once. The ten biggest clones cover 2.9% of the sample.

Everyone in the donor pool was aged roughly 18 to 40 years, and the pool included approximately 400 males and 170 females. From about 150 liters of pooled peripheral blood, peripheral leukocyte polyA+ RNA was isolated. A commercial mRNA preparation from normal human peripheral blood leukocytes, pooled from around 590 individuals, served as the starting material. This clonotype was seen a handful of times. Its antigen has not been determined. No much larger clone is present one base from it, and per-base qualities are unavailable. The V and J segments used are TRBV9 and TRBJ2-7, with the D gene not confidently named. The TCR was taken from a pool of human donors in good health; the sample was commercial RNA pooled from many donors. Sequences were obtained from commercial RNA from peripheral blood pooled from many donors. The DNA sequence is TGTGCCAGCAGCGTAATGTACGAGCAGTACGTC. Its translation reads: CASSVMYEQYV.